Listed below are T cell receptor beta chains from one sample, sequenced in a study of T cell responses to AZD1222 COVID-19 vaccine. Profiled with immunoSEQ multiplex PCR; TCRdb holds only in-frame clones, not every one. The table records about 220,000 clones, 90% to 95% of them present only once. The source was peripheral blood, collected on day 0 of MenACWY control vaccination. The receptor source for this set is an adult in good health. Both conserved end residues are part of each CDR3. D genes are given only for firm matches. Size is stated for part of the rows, as once, few or many counts, or as a class when the clone is expanded.

J: TRBJ1-5
D: -
V: TRBV30
size: -
CDR3: CAWSPATNRRQPQHF
DNA: TGTGCCTGGAGTCCCGCGACTAACCGACGGCAGCCCCAGCATTTT

J: TRBJ1-5
D: -
V: TRBV3-1/TRBV3-2
size: -
CDR3: CASSQDLGQPQHF
DNA: TGTGCCAGCAGCCAAGACTTGGGACAGCCCCAGCATTTT

J: TRBJ1-3
D: -
V: TRBV4-1
size: once
CDR3: CASSQDLTAASGNTIYF
DNA: TGCGCCAGCAGCCAAGATCTAACGGCCGCCTCTGGAAACACCATATATTTT

J: TRBJ1-2
D: -
V: TRBV7-3
size: once
CDR3: CASSGDRGYGYTF
DNA: TGTGCCAGCAGTGGGGATAGGGGGTATGGCTACACCTTC

J: TRBJ1-1
D: -
V: TRBV15
size: -
CDR3: CATSRRHDTEAFF
DNA: TGTGCCACCAGCAGACGACACGACACTGAAGCTTTCTTT

J: TRBJ2-7
D: TRBD1
V: TRBV7-9
size: -
CDR3: CASSLQGARDEQYF
DNA: TGTGCCAGCAGCTTACAGGGGGCTCGGGACGAGCAGTACTTC

J: TRBJ1-6
D: TRBD1
V: TRBV4-2
size: -
CDR3: CASSQLTGGSDNSPLHF
DNA: TGTGCCAGCAGCCAATTGACAGGGGGATCGGATAATTCACCCCTCCACTTT

J: TRBJ1-4
D: TRBD1
V: TRBV28
size: once
CDR3: CSTGGIATNEKLFF
DNA: TGTTCGACAGGGGGTATAGCAACTAATGAAAAACTGTTTTTT

J: TRBJ1-6
D: TRBD1
V: TRBV28
size: -
CDR3: CASRPGQDNSPLHF
DNA: TGTGCCAGCAGGCCGGGACAGGATAATTCACCCCTCCACTTT

J: TRBJ2-7
D: -
V: TRBV5-6
size: -
CDR3: CASRLDGYEQYF
DNA: TGTGCCAGCAGGCTAGACGGATACGAGCAGTACTTC

J: TRBJ2-5
D: TRBD1
V: TRBV7-8
size: -
CDR3: CASSSGTAQETQYF
DNA: TGTGCCAGCAGCTCTGGGACAGCGCAAGAGACCCAGTACTTC

J: TRBJ1-1
D: TRBD1
V: TRBV19
size: -
CDR3: CASSAGTGVPEAFF
DNA: TGTGCCAGTAGTGCCGGGACAGGGGTCCCTGAAGCTTTCTTT

J: TRBJ2-5
D: TRBD1
V: TRBV5-1
size: -
CDR3: CASSRWTGGQETQYF
DNA: TGCGCCAGCAGCCGATGGACAGGGGGCCAAGAGACCCAGTACTTC

J: TRBJ2-4
D: -
V: TRBV6-2/TRBV6-3
size: few
CDR3: CASSYGGTAKNIQYF
DNA: TGTGCCAGCAGTTACGGGGGCACAGCCAAAAACATTCAGTACTTC

J: TRBJ2-5
D: -
V: TRBV18
size: -
CDR3: CASSPRDRETQYF
DNA: TGTGCCAGCTCACCCAGGGACCGGGAGACCCAGTACTTC

J: TRBJ2-3
D: TRBD1
V: TRBV4-3
size: -
CDR3: CASSQGQGVAFSTDTQYF
DNA: TGCGCCAGCAGCCAAGGGCAGGGGGTGGCTTTCAGCACAGATACGCAGTATTTT

J: TRBJ1-1
D: -
V: TRBV27
size: -
CDR3: CASSPPGWGNTEAFF
DNA: TGTGCCAGCAGTCCCCCGGGTTGGGGCAACACTGAAGCTTTCTTT

J: TRBJ2-5
D: -
V: TRBV19
size: -
CDR3: CASSFNTGGRETQYF
DNA: TGTGCCAGTAGTTTCAACACCGGGGGAAGAGAGACCCAGTACTTC

J: TRBJ2-3
D: TRBD2
V: TRBV7-3
size: -
CDR3: CASSRGLAGTDTQYF
DNA: TGTGCCAGCAGCCGAGGACTAGCGGGCACAGATACGCAGTATTTT

J: TRBJ1-1
D: -
V: TRBV21-1
size: once
CDR3: CASSKSRGNTEAFF
DNA: TGTGCCAGCAGCAAATCTAGGGGAAACACTGAAGCTTTCTTT

J: TRBJ2-2
D: -
V: TRBV7-9
size: -
CDR3: CASSPVRGPTGELFF
DNA: TGTGCCAGCAGCCCTGTCCGGGGGCCCACCGGGGAGCTGTTTTTT

J: TRBJ2-7
D: -
V: TRBV27
size: -
CDR3: CASSPTGLTGAYF
DNA: TGTGCCAGCAGTCCGACAGGGCTTACGGGAGCGTACTTC

J: TRBJ1-2
D: -
V: TRBV7-9
size: -
CDR3: CASSREAGLFEYGYTF
DNA: TGTGCCAGCAGCCGCGAGGCAGGGTTGTTTGAGTATGGCTACACCTTC

J: TRBJ1-2
D: -
V: TRBV19
size: -
CDR3: CASSTQGWDYGYTF
DNA: TGTGCCAGTAGTACACAGGGATGGGACTATGGCTACACCTTC

J: TRBJ1-5
D: -
V: TRBV4-1
size: -
CDR3: CASSQALGAAQPQHF
DNA: TGCGCCAGCAGCCAAGCCCTGGGGGCGGCACAGCCCCAGCATTTT

J: TRBJ1-5
D: TRBD1
V: TRBV27
size: -
CDR3: CASRPGGPSNQPQHF
DNA: TGTGCCAGCAGACCAGGGGGACCTAGCAATCAGCCCCAGCATTTT

J: TRBJ2-7
D: -
V: TRBV7-2
size: -
CDR3: CASSLCPAASEQYF
DNA: TGTGCCAGCAGCTTATGCCCGGCGGCGAGCGAGCAGTACTTC

J: TRBJ2-7
D: TRBD1
V: TRBV7-6
size: -
CDR3: CASSLARGTGDEQYF
DNA: TGTGCCAGCAGCTTAGCGAGGGGGACAGGGGACGAGCAGTACTTC

J: TRBJ1-5
D: -
V: TRBV6-2/TRBV6-3
size: -
CDR3: CASSYLVSNQPQHF
DNA: TGTGCCAGCAGTTACCTAGTGAGCAATCAGCCCCAGCATTTT

J: TRBJ1-6
D: -
V: TRBV19
size: -
CDR3: CASSMATVNSPLHF
DNA: TGTGCCAGTAGTATGGCAACAGTAAATTCACCCCTCCACTTT

J: TRBJ1-5
D: -
V: TRBV7-8
size: -
CDR3: CASSLRAINQPQHF
DNA: TGTGCCAGCAGCTTACGGGCGATCAATCAGCCCCAGCATTTT

J: TRBJ2-5
D: TRBD1
V: TRBV5-1
size: -
CDR3: CASSQGQGHETQYF
DNA: TGCGCCAGCAGCCAGGGACAGGGCCACGAGACCCAGTACTTC

J: TRBJ2-2
D: -
V: TRBV12-3/TRBV12-4
size: -
CDR3: CASSFNVPGELFF
DNA: TGTGCCAGCAGTTTCAATGTTCCCGGGGAGCTGTTTTTT

J: TRBJ1-2
D: -
V: TRBV12-1
size: -
CDR3: CASSFVCPEAKTNYGYTF
DNA: TGTGCCAGCAGCTTTGTTTGCCCTGAGGCTAAGACTAACTATGGCTACACCTTC

J: TRBJ1-4
D: -
V: TRBV2
size: -
CDR3: CASSAEKLFF
DNA: TGTGCCAGCAGTGCTGAAAAACTGTTTTTT

J: TRBJ1-4
D: TRBD1
V: TRBV9
size: -
CDR3: CASSGGTGTNEKLFF
DNA: TGTGCCAGCAGCGGGGGGACAGGGACTAATGAAAAACTGTTTTTT

J: TRBJ2-7
D: TRBD2
V: TRBV7-2
size: once
CDR3: CASSLANGRSYEQYF
DNA: TGTGCCAGCAGCTTAGCAAACGGGAGGTCCTACGAGCAGTACTTC

J: TRBJ2-2
D: -
V: TRBV5-1
size: -
CDR3: CASSSGQNTGELFF
DNA: TGCGCCAGCAGCTCCGGACAGAACACCGGGGAGCTGTTTTTT

J: TRBJ1-1
D: -
V: TRBV6-5
size: -
CDR3: CASSLEMNTEAFF
DNA: TGTGCCAGCAGTTTAGAGATGAACACTGAAGCTTTCTTT

J: TRBJ1-6
D: TRBD1
V: TRBV12-3/TRBV12-4
size: -
CDR3: CASSRQGRSPLHF
DNA: TGTGCCAGCAGCCGACAGGGGCGGTCACCCCTCCACTTT

J: TRBJ1-5
D: -
V: TRBV7-8
size: -
CDR3: CASSPDSFSNQPQHF
DNA: TGTGCCAGCAGCCCGGACAGTTTTAGCAATCAGCCCCAGCATTTT

J: TRBJ1-2
D: TRBD1
V: TRBV19
size: -
CDR3: CATLDEGGAWGYTF
DNA: TGTGCCACCCTAGACGAAGGGGGCGCTTGGGGCTACACCTTC

J: TRBJ1-2
D: TRBD1
V: TRBV18
size: -
CDR3: CASSQGALPGYTF
DNA: TGTGCCAGCTCACAGGGGGCGCTTCCCGGCTACACCTTC

J: TRBJ1-6
D: -
V: TRBV20-1
size: -
CDR3: CSASRESSYNSPLHF
DNA: TGCAGTGCTAGTAGGGAGAGCTCCTATAATTCACCCCTCCACTTT

J: TRBJ1-4
D: -
V: TRBV4-3
size: -
CDR3: CASSHSGTPEKLFF
DNA: TGCGCCAGCAGCCACTCCGGGACACCAGAAAAACTGTTTTTT

J: TRBJ2-5
D: TRBD2
V: TRBV4-3
size: -
CDR3: CASSQGLAGGQETQYF
DNA: TGCGCCAGCAGCCAAGGTCTAGCGGGGGGGCAAGAGACCCAGTACTTC

J: TRBJ1-1
D: -
V: TRBV6-1
size: -
CDR3: CASSERFVNTEAFF
DNA: TGTGCCAGCAGTGAACGATTTGTGAACACTGAAGCTTTCTTT

J: TRBJ2-1
D: TRBD2
V: TRBV4-3
size: -
CDR3: CASSPGTRYNEQFF
DNA: TGCGCCAGCAGCCCCGGGACTAGGTACAATGAGCAGTTCTTC